Listed here are 30 T cell receptor beta chains from one sample, sequenced in a study of read filtering for tumor transcriptome and immune sequencing (TCRdb year 2020). TCRdb names Illumina HiSeq 4000 as the instrument used. TCR libraries were constructed from 400 ng RNA using the Immunoverse kit, and molecular barcoded adaptors covering alpha/delta and beta/gamma chains were employed. TCRdb reprocessed the public reads (quality trimming at Q25 with fastp, clone calling with MiXCR) and kept in-frame beta chains. Every entry covers one CDR3 protein and lists the most common genes and DNA from its rows. The sample has 120,000 or so distinct CDR3 sequences on record, around 13% of them singletons. In total, the top ten clones hold 9.5% to 12% of the sample. Sequencing used a population of CD138-negative cells sorted from bone marrow. What the cell subset or site label conveys for this sample: bone marrow mononuclear cells depleted of CD138+ plasma/myeloma cells by negative magnetic selection. These receptors all come from a donor at least 40 years old with multiple myeloma.

This clonotype has ten or more counts. As DNA, the CDR3 is TGTGCCTGGAGTGTCTTCAGCGGGAGTTGGGAGCTGTTTTTT. Protein: CAWSVFSGSWELFF. The V and J genes are TRBV30 and TRBJ2-2, with TRBD2 matching over 8 bases. This CDR3 has 14 residues. V was pared by 0 bases and J by 9 bases, with 6 bases of the junction left unmatched. Germline V gene sequence: CDR1 GTSNPN, CDR2 SVGIG (reference sequence). Variable domain in full (rest from reference TRBV30 and TRBJ2-2): SQTIHQWPATLVQPVGSPLSLECTVEGTSNPNLYWYRQAAGRGLQLLFYSVGIGQISSEVPQNLSASRPQDRQFILSSKKLLLSDSGFYLCAWSVFSGSWELFFGEGSRLTVL.

This clonotype occurred many times. The gene calls are TRBV29-1 and TRBJ1-5; D possibly corresponds to TRBD1 (5 bases). The germline CDR1 and CDR2 sequences are SQVTM and ANQGSEA. This CDR3 has 15 residues. V gave up 7 bases and J gave up 2 bases, with 18 bases separating them. The CDR3 sequence is CSGILGGAGNQPQHF. The CDR3 DNA follows: TGCAGCGGGATTTTGGGGGGAGCGGGCAATCAGCCCCAGCATTTT.

J is TRBJ2-2 and V is TRBV4-1, with D maybe TRBD2 (5 bases). V was clipped by 0 bases and J by 6 bases, with 5 bases between them. Germline loops: CDR1 MGHRA, CDR2 YSYEKL. This CDR3 is built from 13 residues. The CDR3: CASSQERAGELFF. CDR3 DNA sequence: TGCGCCAGCAGCCAAGAGAGGGCCGGGGAGCTGTTTTTT.

Many counts were recorded for this clonotype. The rearrangement links TRBV7-9 to TRBJ2-1; 8 bases line up with TRBD2. Trimming cost V 3 bases and J 10 bases; bases outside gene matches: 5. The CDR3 extends over 13 amino acids. Germline V gene sequence: CDR1 SEHNR, CDR2 FQNEAQ (reference sequence). The CDR3 loop is CASSLRASGEQFF. DNA of the CDR3: TGTGCCAGCAGCTTGAGGGCTAGCGGGGAGCAGTTCTTC.

There are many counts of this clonotype. This sequence joins TRBV5-6 and TRBJ2-1, with a weak D call TRBD2 (5 bases). CDR3 length: 13 amino acids. Trimming pared 0 bases from V and 5 bases from J, leaving 6 bases between. Per the germline V gene, CDR1 is SGHDT and CDR2 is YYEEEE. CDR3 amino acids: CASSLGLNNEQFF. The CDR3 coding sequence is TGTGCCAGCAGCTTGGGACTAAACAATGAGCAGTTCTTC.

This clonotype was found many times. CDR3 protein: CASSFGRTSGRADTQYF. The CDR3 bases are TGTGCCAGCAGCTTCGGCCGGACTAGCGGGAGAGCAGATACGCAGTATTTT. The V and J genes are TRBV11-2 and TRBJ2-3; 13 nucleotides agree with TRBD2. The V gene's germline CDR1 is SGHAT and CDR2 FQNNGV. V lost 3 bases, J lost 4 bases, and 7 bases stayed unmatched. The CDR3 is 17 amino acids. The whole variable domain, remainder taken from reference TRBV11-2 and TRBJ2-3, is EAGVAQSPRYKIIEKRQSVAFWCNPISGHATLYWYQQILGQGPKLLIQFQNNGVVDDSQLPKDRFSAERLKGVDSTLKIQPAKLEDSAVYLCASSFGRTSGRADTQYFGPGTRLTVL.

The V gene is TRBV14, the J gene TRBJ2-1; possible D gene TRBD2, 6 bases. V lost 1 base to trimming and J lost 11 bases, with 15 bases between them. Germline CDR1 is SGHDN and CDR2 is FVKESK. CDR3 length: 14 amino acids. CDR3 bases: TGTGCCAGCAGCCAAGTGGCTAGCGAACGTCAGCAGTTCTTC. Its protein is CASSQVASERQQFF.

This clonotype has at least ten counts. The chain uses TRBV7-3 and TRBJ2-3; no firm D call. Trimming removed 6 bases from V and 1 base from J, with 8 bases in between. This CDR3 comprises 13 residues. Germline CDR1 reads SGHTA; CDR2 reads FQGTGA. The CDR3 DNA is TGTGCCAGCAGATACGTAGGCACAGATACGCAGTATTTT. Its protein is CASRYVGTDTQYF.

This clonotype occurred many times. The chain joins TRBV29-1 to TRBJ2-6; no firm D call. The CDR3 is 14 amino acids. The ends were cut back, 0 bases at V and 4 bases at J, with 7 bases in the middle. Germline lookup yields CDR1 SQVTM and CDR2 ANQGSEA. CDR3 loop: CSVEDRGGANVLTF. CDR3 in DNA: TGCAGCGTTGAAGATCGAGGAGGGGCCAACGTCCTGACTTTC.

The chain has TRBV19 and TRBJ2-3; D perhaps matches TRBD2 (6 bases). The CDR3 totals 14 residues. Germline V gene sequence: CDR1 LNHDA, CDR2 SQIVND (reference sequence). Trimming cost V 7 bases and J 4 bases, with 15 bases left between them. The CDR3 region has the DNA TGTGCCAGTAAGGTGAGACTAGACGCAGATACGCAGTATTTT. Amino acids: CASKVRLDADTQYF.

This clonotype was picked up a small number of times. The CDR3 is CAWSATANTEAFF. In DNA form, the CDR3 reads TGTGCCTGGAGTGCGACAGCTAACACTGAAGCTTTCTTT. J is TRBJ1-1 and V is TRBV30; weak D call: TRBD1 (5 bases). V was pared by 1 base and J by 2 bases, with 8 bases between. CDR1 GTSNPN and CDR2 SVGIG come from the germline V gene (reference sequence). The CDR3 contains 13 residues.

This clonotype appeared a few times. The genes are TRBV7-2 and TRBJ1-1, with unresolved D. V lost 0 bases to trimming and J lost 1 base, with 9 bases between them. The CDR3 loop spans 15 amino acids. Germline V gene sequence: CDR1 SGHTA, CDR2 FQGNSA. For the CDR3, the DNA is TGTGCCAGCAGCTTAGCCAAGACGGGGAACACTGAAGCTTTCTTT. Its translation: CASSLAKTGNTEAFF.

This clonotype appeared many times. The chain uses TRBV12-3 or TRBV12-4 and TRBJ1-2; tentatively, D is TRBD1 (5 bases). The length of the CDR3 is 14 residues. Trimming pared 7 bases from V and 4 bases from J, leaving 16 bases between. The CDR3 protein is CASTPTVPGYGYTF. CDR3 in DNA: TGTGCCAGCACCCCGACAGTCCCTGGCTATGGCTACACCTTC.

For this clonotype: Given the absence of the conserved phenylalanine or tryptophan at the CDR3 end, a read error is likely. The chain is built from TRBV2 and TRBJ1-1, with no clear D. Trimming left V 1 base short and J 6 bases short, with 12 bases between. The CDR3 is 14 amino acids. Germline V CDR1 and CDR2: SNHLY, FYNNEI. The CDR3 region is CASSEGVAASEAFS. Written as DNA, the CDR3 is TGTGCCAGCAGTGAAGGGGTTGCGGCCTCTGAAGCTTTCTCT.

This clonotype appeared many times. The rearrangement links TRBV5-1 to TRBJ2-7; TRBD1 agrees at 9 bases. J gave up 4 bases and V 5 bases, and 7 bases lay outside the gene matches. Germline lookup yields CDR1 SGHRS and CDR2 YFSETQ. This CDR3 comprises 14 residues. CDR3 bases: TGCGCCAGCAGAACCTCGGACAGGGGTTACGAGCAGTACTTC. Translation gives CASRTSDRGYEQYF.

The chain carries TRBV7-6 and TRBJ2-1, with 15 nucleotides matching TRBD2. There are 16 residues in the CDR3. Unmatched junction bases numbered 8, after V lost 4 bases and J lost 10 bases. Germline V gene lookup returns CDR1 SGHVS and CDR2 FNYEAQ. The CDR3 nucleotides are TGTGCCAGCAGCTATGCCCCGGGACTAGCGGGAGGCGAGCAGTTCTTC. As protein: CASSYAPGLAGGEQFF.

In this sample, this clonotype turned up many times. The V gene is TRBV20-1, the J gene TRBJ1-2; D unclear. This CDR3 has 13 residues. CDR1 is DFQATT and CDR2 is SNEGSKA in the germline V gene (reference sequence). Between the trimmed V and J ends, which lost 0 bases and 8 bases, there was a span of 13 bases. CDR3 sequence (DNA): TGCAGTGCTAGAGATTTCGGACCGAGAGGCTACACCTTC. It is translated as CSARDFGPRGYTF.

A few counts support this clonotype. The CDR3 end shows no conserved phenylalanine or tryptophan, and so a read error is likely. This chain uses TRBV5-1 with TRBJ1-1; no reliable D call. Germline V gene lookup returns CDR1 SGHRS and CDR2 YFSETQ. CDR3 size: 13 residues. The V end was cut by 2 bases, the J end by 3 bases, with 8 bases between. In DNA form, the CDR3 reads TGCGCCAGCAGCTTTGCCGGGGACACTGAAGCTTTCCTT. This sequence encodes CASSFAGDTEAFL.

For this clonotype: This may be a read error, as it is one base from a much larger clone. This rearrangement joins TRBV5-8 to TRBJ2-3; D possibly corresponds to TRBD2 (5 bases). The CDR3 has 17 amino acids. Germline-derived CDR1 and CDR2 are SGHTS and YDEGEE. This CDR3 is CASSFPGPSRVTDTRYF. CDR3 nucleotide sequence: TGTGCCAGCAGCTTCCCCGGACCGTCGAGGGTCACAGATACGCGGTATTTT.

This clonotype appeared once. A much larger clone lies a single base off, so this may be a read error. This chain uses TRBV5-1 with TRBJ2-1; D is unresolved. The CDR3 contains 14 residues. V lost 4 bases and J lost 6, with 14 bases in between. CDR1 and CDR2 (germline): SGHRS, YFSETQ. The CDR3: CASSLRADGNEQFF. The DNA of the CDR3 is TGCGCCAGCAGCCTAAGGGCAGATGGCAATGAGCAGTTCTTC.

In its sample, this clonotype was seen a few times. The chain combines TRBV20-1 with TRBJ1-1, with 9 bases identical to TRBD1. V lost 2 bases, J lost 5 bases, and 12 bases stayed unmatched. The CDR3 contains 16 residues. The germline V gene has CDR1 DFQATT and CDR2 SNEGSKA (reference sequence). The CDR3 loop is CSARLQGAARRTEAFF. In DNA form, the CDR3 reads TGCAGTGCTAGATTACAGGGGGCGGCGAGGAGAACTGAAGCTTTCTTT.

This clonotype came up many times. The rearrangement links TRBV5-1 to TRBJ2-3; 8 nucleotides match TRBD2. Germline trimming cut 0 bases from V and 6 bases from J; bases unmatched to any gene: 9. Germline values: CDR1 SGHRS, CDR2 YFSETQ. This CDR3 comprises 16 residues. This CDR3 is CASSLVERELLDTQYF. The CDR3 DNA sequence: TGCGCCAGCAGCTTGGTCGAGCGGGAGTTGTTGGATACGCAGTATTTT.

This clonotype was detected ten times or more. The chain employs TRBV7-8 and TRBJ2-1; D not certain. The CDR3 is made up of 14 amino acids. Germline lookup yields CDR1 SGHVS and CDR2 FQNEAQ. V was shortened by 5 bases and J by 0 bases, with 8 bases between the two germline ends. The CDR3 DNA sequence: TGTGCCAGCAGCCCATTTGGCTCCTACAATGAGCAGTTCTTC. Protein sequence: CASSPFGSYNEQFF. Supplemented by reference TRBV7-8 and TRBJ2-1, the full variable domain reads GAGVSQSPRYKVAKRGQDVALRCDPISGHVSLFWYQQALGQGPEFLTYFQNEAQLDKSGLPSDRFFAERPEGSVSTLKIQRTQQEDSAVYLCASSPFGSYNEQFFGPGTRLTVL.

A note on this clonotype: This sequence is one base from a far larger clone and is likely a read error. J is TRBJ2-1 and V is TRBV3-2; the listed D gene, TRBD1, was not tested against the DNA. TRBV3-2 is labeled a pseudogene. The CDR3 extends over 18 amino acids. Here the CDR3 DNA reads TGTGCCAGCAGCGGTCGGAAGGGGTACGGGAGCTCCTACGATGAGCAGTTCTTC. It translates to CASSGRKGYGSSYDEQFF.

This clonotype was recorded at least ten times. The chain employs TRBV12-3 or TRBV12-4 and TRBJ2-1; maybe TRBD1 (6 bases). This CDR3 contains 18 residues. V gave up 9 bases and J gave up 8 bases, with 32 bases separating them. This chain's CDR3 is CARSVGQTTEGLFYEQFF. CDR3 in DNA: TGTGCCAGGAGTGTGGGACAAACGACTGAGGGGTTATTTTATGAGCAGTTCTTC.

This clonotype was picked up many times. The chain is built from TRBV7-2 and TRBJ2-6, with D perhaps TRBD2 (7 bases). V lost 6 bases and J 0 bases, leaving 15 bases between the germline ends. CDR3 length equals 17 residues. Germline V lookup: CDR1 SGHTA, CDR2 FQGNSA. Written as DNA, the CDR3 is TGTGCCAGCAGTCCCTCCGCGGGGGCCTCTGGGGCCAACGTCCTGACTTTC. This sequence encodes CASSPSAGASGANVLTF.

A note on this clonotype: With a much larger clone just one base away, this may be a read error. The genes are TRBV9 and TRBJ2-5, with D perhaps matching TRBD1 or TRBD2 (5 bases each). The CDR3 totals 14 residues. CDR1 and CDR2 (germline): SGDLS, YYNGEE. V was trimmed by 5 bases and J by 5 bases, leaving 16 bases between them. The CDR3, as DNA: TGTGCCAGCAGTCCCGGGACCTGGGGGGAGACCCAGTACTTC. It codes for CASSPGTWGETQYF.

This clonotype was observed at least ten times. The chain is built from TRBV5-1 and TRBJ2-1; 12 bases fit TRBD2. From germline, CDR1 is SGHRS and CDR2 YFSETQ. With 4 bases clipped from V and 4 bases from J, the junction kept 9 bases outside the gene matches. CDR3 size: 17 residues. In DNA form, the CDR3 reads TGCGCCAGCAGCACCAGGACTAGCGGGGACCTATACAATGAGCAGTTCTTC. It yields the protein CASSTRTSGDLYNEQFF.

This clonotype was recorded at least ten times. The V and J genes are TRBV6-1 and TRBJ2-3; D gene uncertain. Germline V gives CDR1 MNHNS, CDR2 SASEGT. The CDR3 is made up of 13 amino acids. The V end lost 7 bases, the J end lost 3 bases, and 11 bases lay between the germline ends. The CDR3 DNA is TGTGCCAGCACCATTCGTCAGACAGATACGCAGTATTTT. This translates into CASTIRQTDTQYF.

As DNA, the CDR3 is TGTGCCAGCAAACCGGGACAGGGGGCTACTAATGAAAAACTGTTTTTT. This sequence encodes CASKPGQGATNEKLFF. J is TRBJ1-4 and V is TRBV28, with 12 bases lining up with TRBD1. Germline V CDR1 and CDR2: MDHEN, SYDVKM. The CDR3 consists of 16 residues. Trimming cost V 7 bases and J 2 bases; bases outside gene matches: 5. Full variable domain (outside the CDR3, taken from reference TRBV28 and TRBJ1-4): DVKVTQSSRYLVKRTGEKVFLECVQDMDHENMFWYRQDPGLGLRLIYFSYDVKMKEKGDIPEGYSVSREKKERFSLILESASTNQTSMYLCASKPGQGATNEKLFFGSGTQLSVL.